This T cell receptor (beta chain) stems from a study of blood T cell repertoires in COVID-19. Across the study: Spain, Italy and the United States supplied samples that represented acute and convalescent COVID-19. The analysed material was cDNA or gDNA that came from T cells, B-cell-depleted T cells, or PBMCs.

Seattle's cohort entered during active infection and was followed longitudinally. Trimming removed 5 bases from V and 2 bases from J; junction bases left unmatched: 9. Germline V CDR1 and CDR2: SNHLY, FYNNEI. The CDR3 runs to 15 residues. Per the study methods: Reference gene primer amplification in the assay estimated nucleated cell counts. Produced via immunoSEQ multiplex PCR; TCRdb's table is partial and in-frame only. The V and J calls and clone size are taken from that table; D and trimming were inferred from the DNA. The repertoire has 300,000 to 350,000 clones, 90% of them found once; the top ten carry 6.5% to 8%.

The clonotype was recovered from a woman aged 30 to 39 with COVID-19, enrolled during active disease. Sequencing used peripheral blood. V usage is TRBV2 and J usage is TRBJ2-7; the match to TRBD1 covers 7 bases. This chain's CDR3 is CASSPSPTGPYEQYF. CDR3 DNA sequence: TGTGCCAGCAGTCCAAGCCCGACAGGGCCCTACGAGCAGTACTTC.